These T cell receptor beta chains were read from a single sample in a study of vaccination and CD4 T cells after COVID-19. TCRdb processed the PCR reads anew with MiXCR; each CDR3 protein has one entry. The sample gives several thousand distinct CDR3 sequences, just under 40% of which show up once; around 18% is in the top ten. Their antigens are not known. The sample was CD4+ T cells from blood, cultured in vitro. All receptors derive from a human donor in good health. Both conserved end residues are trimmed from each CDR3. Each record gives: D gene, J gene, V gene, CDR3 protein. The D gene is left open where the match is weak.

.,TRBJ1-1,TRBV27,ASQFSTGNTEAF
.,TRBJ2-3,TRBV27,ASSPYNPGVGTDTQY
.,TRBJ2-7,TRBV20-1,SATSSYEQY
TRBD1,TRBJ1-3,TRBV7-2,ASSSSGTAGNTIY
.,TRBJ1-5,TRBV7-2,ASSLAADQPQH
.,TRBJ1-1,TRBV6-1,ASRLTGPHPTEAF
TRBD2,TRBJ2-2,TRBV7-2,ASSTPWRGALVRTGELF
TRBD1,TRBJ1-2,TRBV27,ASSHTGAIGGGYT
TRBD2,TRBJ2-1,TRBV2,ASTPLAGQYNNEQF
.,TRBJ1-1,TRBV27,ARNFPGTQNTEAF
TRBD1,TRBJ2-7,TRBV7-2,ASSPGTGSYEQY
TRBD1,TRBJ2-7,TRBV6-5,ASSFYGTGGYEQY
.,TRBJ2-7,TRBV11-3,ASSLDPHEQY
.,TRBJ2-3,TRBV20-1,SARSITGSTDTQY
TRBD2,TRBJ2-7,TRBV20-1,SARHDLAGGLGEQY
TRBD1,TRBJ1-5,TRBV27,ASAGQGGSNQPQH
.,TRBJ1-5,TRBV7-2,ASSLYGTNSNQPQH
TRBD1,TRBJ2-7,TRBV30,AWRNRGQGSYEQY
.,TRBJ1-1,TRBV6-2/TRBV6-3,ASRTGSNTEAF
.,TRBJ2-2,TRBV12-3/TRBV12-4,ASSLSGPNTGELF
.,TRBJ1-6,TRBV4-1,ASSHARPSRKNSPLH
.,TRBJ1-2,TRBV7-2,ASSIVAGSQGYT
.,TRBJ2-3,TRBV20-1,SARAVGTDTQY
.,TRBJ2-7,TRBV19,ASRAGTTSSYEQY
TRBD1,TRBJ1-2,TRBV9,ASSPETGPGGYT
.,TRBJ2-7,TRBV19,ASSRDVTYEQY
TRBD1,TRBJ1-6,TRBV7-6,ASSGQANSPLH
.,TRBJ1-2,TRBV27,ASSPMGVGYGYT
.,TRBJ1-1,TRBV7-9,ASSLYAGTGNTEAF
TRBD1,TRBJ2-6,TRBV6-1,ASSWDRRSLT
TRBD1,TRBJ2-2,TRBV11-2,ASSVGQGITGELF
TRBD2,TRBJ2-2,TRBV6-1,ASSALAGLNTGELF
TRBD2,TRBJ2-1,TRBV6-2/TRBV6-3,ASSYSVGVAGGASYNEQF
.,TRBJ2-1,TRBV6-2/TRBV6-3,ASSSPGPRDEQF
.,TRBJ1-5,TRBV15,ATSRDPRREGSNQPQH
.,TRBJ1-2,TRBV5-6,ASSLGRADYGYT
.,TRBJ2-3,TRBV29-1,SVAPTDTQY